This entry lists 16 T cell receptor beta chains sequenced from one sample in a study of T cells in Graves' hyperthyroidism and ophthalmopathy. RNA transcripts were the template for amplifying TCR beta CDR3 regions. The HTBI primer set served for first-round RT-PCR of the TCR CDR3. TCRdb redid the calling of the multiplex PCR reads with MiXCR, one entry per CDR3 protein. The sample holds approximately 870,000 distinct CDR3 sequences, 38% seen once. Material for sequencing was blood. These receptors were collected from a man between 18 and 35 years old with Graves' hyperthyroidism.

This clonotype has at least ten counts. V and J are TRBV29-1 and TRBJ1-1, with no clear D. Germline V CDR1 and CDR2: SQVTM, ANQGSEA. V dropped 6 bases and J dropped 3 bases, with 14 bases sitting between them. This CDR3 is built from 13 residues. The CDR3 here is CSVIVPGDTEAFF. CDR3 coding DNA: TGCAGCGTCATAGTCCCGGGCGACACTGAAGCTTTCTTT.

This chain's CDR3 is CASSELGDYNEQFF. The CDR3 bases are TGTGCCAGCAGTGAATTAGGAGACTACAATGAGCAGTTCTTC. The chain is built from TRBV25-1 and TRBJ2-1; no definite D call. The V gene's germline CDR1 is MGHDK and CDR2 SYGVNS. This CDR3 region has 14 residues. V was trimmed by 1 base and J by 3 bases, leaving 7 bases between them.

This sequence joins TRBV6-5 and TRBJ1-3; D gene uncertain. The V and J ends lost 0 bases and 2 bases respectively, with 11 bases between them. Germline assignment: CDR1 MNHEY and CDR2 SVGAGI. The CDR3 is 16 amino acids. This CDR3 reads CASSYSVGEAGNTIYF. CDR3 in DNA: TGTGCCAGCAGTTACTCAGTCGGTGAAGCTGGAAACACCATATATTTT.

There are many counts of this clonotype. V is TRBV29-1 and J is TRBJ1-2; 7 bases fit TRBD1. The CDR3 length is 11 residues. The germline gives CDR1 SQVTM, CDR2 ANQGSEA. After removal of 4 bases from V and 10 bases from J, the junction contained 6 bases not matched to a gene. The chain's CDR3 is CSVGDREFYTF. CDR3 DNA sequence: TGCAGCGTTGGAGACAGGGAGTTCTACACCTTC.

This clonotype was counted at least ten times. The V call is TRBV7-9, the J call TRBJ2-7; a weak D match, TRBD1 (6 bases). The CDR3 is 14 amino acids. Between the trimmed V and J ends, which lost 6 bases and 3 bases, there was a span of 15 bases. Per the germline V gene, CDR1 is SEHNR and CDR2 is FQNEAQ (reference sequence). The CDR3 reads CASSFGTPRYEQYF. CDR3 sequence (DNA): TGTGCCAGCAGTTTCGGGACACCTCGCTACGAGCAGTACTTC.

J is TRBJ2-5 and V is TRBV15; D unclear. This CDR3 is 11 amino acids long. Germline lookup yields CDR1 LNHNV and CDR2 YYDKDF (reference sequence). Between the trimmed V and J ends, which lost 3 bases and 1 base, there was a span of 0 bases. CDR3 sequence: CATSSQETQYF. In DNA, the CDR3 is TGTGCCACCAGCAGCCAAGAGACCCAGTACTTC.

The J gene is TRBJ2-7, the V gene TRBV20-1; 8 nucleotides agree with TRBD2. Germline-derived CDR1 and CDR2 are DFQATT and SNEGSKA (reference sequence). V trimming: 1 base; J trimming: 2 bases; junction bases outside the gene matches: 7. This CDR3 contains 15 residues. DNA for the CDR3: TGCAGTGCTAGAGCGGGGAGCGGGAGCCCCTACGAGCAGTACTTC. Protein product: CSARAGSGSPYEQYF.

The rearrangement links TRBV12-3 or TRBV12-4 to TRBJ1-5, with 7 bases fitting TRBD1. CDR3 length: 17 residues. The V segment lost 8 bases and the J segment 11 bases; nucleotides outside the gene matches: 24. CDR3 sequence (DNA): TGTGCCAGCGGGTTACAGGGGACTCTTGCAATCACATCATCCCAGCATTTT. Translation gives CASGLQGTLAITSSQHF.

This clonotype was found a few times. This chain connects TRBV2 to TRBJ2-5; D might be TRBD1 or TRBD2, each matching 5 bases. V lost 6 bases and J 2 bases, leaving 19 bases between the germline ends. From germline, CDR1 is SNHLY and CDR2 FYNNEI. The CDR3 has 16 amino acids. The CDR3 DNA is TGTGCCAGCAGCCGCCACGCCGGGGCAGCTCAAGAGACCCAGTACTTC. It translates to CASSRHAGAAQETQYF.

This sequence joins TRBV20-1 and TRBJ1-6; D is possibly TRBD1 (5 bases). Germline-derived CDR1 and CDR2 are DFQATT and SNEGSKA (reference sequence). The V end lost 5 bases, the J end lost 4 bases, and 6 bases lay between the germline ends. The CDR3 totals 12 residues. CDR3 coding DNA: TGCAGTGCTCGGGGGTATAATTCACCCCTCCACTTT. Encoded protein: CSARGYNSPLHF.

The chain is built from TRBV2 and TRBJ1-2; no definite D call. CDR1 is SNHLY, CDR2 FYNNEI, per germline. V was shortened by 6 bases and J by 8 bases, with 10 bases between the two germline ends. This CDR3 has 11 amino acids. The CDR3 DNA reads TGTGCCAGCAGCGGGATAGGAGGCTACACCTTC. As protein: CASSGIGGYTF.

The J gene is TRBJ2-5, the V gene TRBV9, with 7 bases identical to TRBD2. The CDR3 covers 15 residues. The V gene end was trimmed by 3 bases and the J gene end by 4 bases; junction bases not matched to a gene: 9. Germline-derived CDR1 and CDR2 are SGDLS and YYNGEE. The CDR3 here is CASSGASGPRETQYF. The DNA for the CDR3 is TGTGCCAGCAGCGGCGCTAGCGGTCCGAGAGAGACCCAGTACTTC.

J is TRBJ1-5 and V is TRBV20-1, with a tentative D call TRBD1 (5 bases). V was clipped by 0 bases and J by 0 bases, with 12 bases between them. Germline assignment: CDR1 DFQATT and CDR2 SNEGSKA (reference sequence). The CDR3 extends over 16 amino acids. Written as DNA, the CDR3 is TGCAGTGCTAGAGATACAGGAGATTATAGCAATCAGCCCCAGCATTTT. This translates into CSARDTGDYSNQPQHF.

With regard to this clonotype: One base away lies a much larger clone, so this may be a sequencing read error. This chain uses TRBV7-2 with TRBJ1-5, with D hard to call. Per the germline V gene, CDR1 is SGHTA and CDR2 is FQGNSA. The CDR3 covers 13 residues. V dropped 5 bases and J dropped 5 bases, with 10 bases sitting between them. The CDR3 here is CASSLPLYQPQHF. CDR3 bases: TGTGCCAGCAGCCTGCCTCTCTATCAGCCCCAGCATTTT.

The rearrangement uses TRBV4-3 and TRBJ2-7; D might be TRBD1 or TRBD2, each matching 5 bases. There are 16 residues in the CDR3. Per germline, CDR1 LGHNA and CDR2 YSLEER. V was pared by 0 bases and J by 5 bases, with 17 bases between. CDR3 residues: CASSQERTNGVNEQYF. CDR3 DNA: TGCGCCAGCAGCCAAGAGAGGACAAACGGGGTAAACGAGCAGTACTTC.

This chain uses TRBV15 with TRBJ1-2, with D possibly TRBD1 on 6 matching bases. There are 13 residues in the CDR3. The germline V and J ends were trimmed by 1 base and 5 bases, with 8 bases remaining between them. Germline V gene data show CDR1 as LNHNV and CDR2 as YYDKDF (reference sequence). CDR3 protein: CATSRVGTYGYTF. CDR3 in DNA: TGTGCCACCAGCAGAGTAGGGACATATGGCTACACCTTC.